The 2 T cell receptor beta chains listed next were all sequenced from one sample in a study of blood T cell repertoires in COVID-19. Clones were read by immunoSEQ multiplex PCR, and TCRdb kept only the in-frame ones, dropping some. The sample has roughly 150,000 clones; 70% to 80% are singletons. Sequencing used peripheral blood. Receptors originate from a man in his fifties or sixties with acute or convalescent COVID-19.

The chain carries TRBV30 and TRBJ2-3; D remains unclear. Germline CDR1 reads GTSNPN; CDR2 reads SVGIG (reference sequence). Between the trimmed V and J ends, which lost 0 bases and 7 bases, there was a span of 11 bases. The CDR3 has 13 amino acids. CDR3 in DNA: TGTGCCTGGAGTGTACTGGGCTCTAATACGCAGTATTTT. It codes for CAWSVLGSNTQYF.

The chain recombines TRBV10-3 with TRBJ1-1, with no clear D. Trimming took 3 bases from V and 6 from J, leaving 5 bases between them. The germline gives CDR1 ENHRY, CDR2 SYGVKD. This CDR3 has 11 residues. The CDR3 protein is CAISDGSEAFF. CDR3 sequence (DNA): TGTGCCATCAGTGATGGCTCTGAAGCTTTCTTT.